The 7 T cell receptor beta chains in this list originate from one sample, sequenced in a study of T cells after yellow fever vaccination. A single record per CDR3 protein comes from TCRdb applying MiXCR to the 5' RACE reads. The sample holds about 29,000 distinct CDR3 sequences; 5% are singletons and the top ten take over 40%. The sequences come from CD8+ T cells sorted from PBMCs, collected 10 days after the yellow fever booster vaccination. The receptors shown here come from a man younger than 45 who received the YFV17D yellow fever vaccine.

This clonotype was recorded at least ten times. The V and J genes are TRBV27 and TRBJ2-7; D may be TRBD2 (5 bases). The V gene lost 5 bases and the J gene lost 2 bases, with 10 bases spanning the gap. This CDR3 contains 13 residues. The germline V gene has CDR1 MNHEY and CDR2 SMNVEV (reference sequence). For the CDR3, the DNA is TGTGCCAGCAGTCCGACGGGAACCTACGAGCAGTACTTC. Residues: CASSPTGTYEQYF.

At least ten counts were recorded for this clonotype. The chain has TRBV7-6 and TRBJ1-2; 10 positions match TRBD1. The CDR3 is 18 amino acids. After removal of 1 base from V and 0 bases from J, the junction contained 8 bases not matched to a gene. Germline V lookup: CDR1 SGHVS, CDR2 FNYEAQ. CDR3 residues: CASSLELGQGPTNYGYTF. In DNA, the CDR3 is TGTGCCAGCAGCTTAGAGTTGGGACAGGGGCCGACTAACTATGGCTACACCTTC.

Ten or more counts support this clonotype. The chain joins TRBV9 to TRBJ2-3; 8 nucleotides agree with TRBD2. Germline V gives CDR1 SGDLS, CDR2 YYNGEE. J was trimmed by 4 bases and V by 7 bases; bases with no gene match: 8. This CDR3 spans 14 amino acids. The CDR3 region is CASGGLVSSDTQYF. CDR3 in DNA: TGTGCCAGCGGGGGACTAGTGTCTTCAGATACGCAGTATTTT.

This clonotype was seen ten or more times. The chain is built from TRBV10-3 and TRBJ2-2; D remains unclear. This CDR3 region has 14 residues. CDR1 ENHRY and CDR2 SYGVKD come from the germline V gene. The V and J ends lost 3 bases and 3 bases respectively, with 8 bases between them. The CDR3 reads CAISEPRYTGELFF. The CDR3 coding sequence is TGTGCCATCAGTGAACCGCGGTACACCGGGGAGCTGTTTTTT.

This clonotype has at least ten counts. The gene calls are TRBV20-1 and TRBJ2-7; 9 nucleotides align to TRBD1. The CDR3 contains 14 residues. J lost 3 bases, V lost 6 bases, and 9 bases had no gene match. The V gene's germline CDR1 is DFQATT and CDR2 SNEGSKA (reference sequence). The CDR3 region has the DNA TGCAGTGCGAGGGACAGGGCGGGGGACTACGAGCAGTACTTC. Residues: CSARDRAGDYEQYF.

This clonotype was counted many times. This chain connects TRBV5-1 to TRBJ1-5; D not resolved. The length of the CDR3 is 14 residues. CDR1 and CDR2 from the germline V gene are SGHRS and YFSETQ. With 3 bases removed from V and 2 bases from J, the gap between germline ends came to 9 bases. CDR3 loop: CASSSGGGNQPQHF. CDR3 bases: TGCGCCAGCAGCTCCGGTGGAGGCAATCAGCCCCAGCATTTT.

This clonotype was detected ten times or more. The chain employs TRBV6-1 and TRBJ2-2; unclear D gene. This CDR3 is 13 amino acids long. V shed 10 bases and J shed 3 bases, with 12 bases lying between them. Per germline, CDR1 MNHNS and CDR2 SASEGT. The CDR3 loop is CAITEPDTGELFF. The CDR3 nucleotides read TGTGCCATCACAGAACCAGACACCGGGGAGCTGTTTTTT.